Described below is a single T cell receptor beta chain sequence and its context. This sample stems from a study of T-cell reconstitution after alpha-beta-depleted transplantation in children. Trimming took 6 bases from V and 6 from J; bases not matched to a gene: 11. Germline CDR1 is MNHNS and CDR2 is SASEGT. There are 15 residues in the CDR3. Unique molecular identifiers were built into the TCRbeta library. Using its own MiXCR run on the PCR reads, TCRdb lists one record per CDR3 protein. The table includes about 340,000 distinct CDR3 sequences, about an eighth detected once. Material: PBMCs, obtained from the stem cell graft. The receptor comes from a human donor who donated a stem cell graft to a child with Fanconi anemia. This chain links TRBV6-1 with TRBJ2-3, with 8 bases aligning to TRBD1. CDR3 residues: CASRPAGGAPDTQYF. The DNA for the CDR3 is TGTGCCAGCAGACCCGCAGGGGGCGCGCCGGATACGCAGTATTTT.